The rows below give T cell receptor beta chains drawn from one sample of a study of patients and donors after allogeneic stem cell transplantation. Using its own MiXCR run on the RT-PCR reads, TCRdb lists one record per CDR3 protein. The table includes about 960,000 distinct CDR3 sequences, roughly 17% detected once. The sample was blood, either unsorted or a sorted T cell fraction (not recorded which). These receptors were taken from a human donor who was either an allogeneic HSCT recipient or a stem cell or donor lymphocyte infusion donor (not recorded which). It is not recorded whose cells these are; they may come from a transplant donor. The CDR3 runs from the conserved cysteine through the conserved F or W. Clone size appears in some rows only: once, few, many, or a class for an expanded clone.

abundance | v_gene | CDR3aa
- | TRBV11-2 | CASSTGQVAKNIQYF
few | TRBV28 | CASSPITLTEKLFF
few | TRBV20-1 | CSAGNRQNTEAFF
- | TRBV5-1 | CASSLAGLEGSPLHF
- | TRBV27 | CASSSLPGQPYSNQPQHF
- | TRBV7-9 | CADLRGDEQFF
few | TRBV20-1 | CSAFHRRGGLTMNTEAFF
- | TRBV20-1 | CSASGLAGGETQYF
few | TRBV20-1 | CGQGGNNSPLHF
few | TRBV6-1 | CASKPYSDRAKMNTIYF
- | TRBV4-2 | CASSPGGGVWDNEQFF
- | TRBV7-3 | CASSLRPPGMTTNTGELFF
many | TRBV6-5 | CASSYSSGRSSEQFF
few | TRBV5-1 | CASSPRTRLNTEAFF
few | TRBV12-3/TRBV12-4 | CASSQRPGGTDTQYF
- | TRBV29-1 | CSVEFADRALLEQFF